This TCR beta chain stems from a study of T cell responses to AZD1222 COVID-19 vaccine. General observations from the study: The number of AZD1222 recipients seropositive at baseline was only five or six. Donors skewed white British and female; clonal diversity was possibly underestimated. The peak T cell response came first, and repertoires were sampled only after it.

As concerns this clone: Its antigen is still unknown.

Second doses that came at about 4 or about 12 weeks were put together. The data were produced by immunoSEQ multiplex PCR, yet TCRdb's version contains in-frame clones alone and is incomplete. The table shows 100,000 to 150,000 clones, with just over 90% occurring only once. Per germline, CDR1 SGHRS and CDR2 YFSETQ. The ends were cut back, 4 bases at V and 2 bases at J, with 17 bases in the middle. The CDR3 is 16 amino acids. J is TRBJ2-3 and V is TRBV5-1, with D hard to call. This clonotype was obtained from an adult who received the AZD1222 COVID-19 vaccine. The material was peripheral blood, obtained 28 days after the second AZD1222 dose. CDR3 residues: CASSTMMLGNTDTQYF. The CDR3 DNA reads as TGCGCCAGCAGCACAATGATGCTGGGTAACACAGATACGCAGTATTTT.